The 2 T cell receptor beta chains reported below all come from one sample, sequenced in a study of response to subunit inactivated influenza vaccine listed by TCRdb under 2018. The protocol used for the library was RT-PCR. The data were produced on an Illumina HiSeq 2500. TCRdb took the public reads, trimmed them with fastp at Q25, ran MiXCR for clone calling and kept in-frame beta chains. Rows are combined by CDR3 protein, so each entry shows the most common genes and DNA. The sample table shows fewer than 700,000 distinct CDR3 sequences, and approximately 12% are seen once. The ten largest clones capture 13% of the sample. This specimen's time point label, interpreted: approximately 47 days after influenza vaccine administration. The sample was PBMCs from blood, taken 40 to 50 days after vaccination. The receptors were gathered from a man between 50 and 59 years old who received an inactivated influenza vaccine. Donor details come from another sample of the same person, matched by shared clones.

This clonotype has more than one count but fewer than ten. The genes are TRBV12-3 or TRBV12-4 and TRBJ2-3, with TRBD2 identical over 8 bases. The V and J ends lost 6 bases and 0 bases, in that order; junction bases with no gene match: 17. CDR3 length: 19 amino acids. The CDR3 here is CASSSSGATSATSTDTQYF. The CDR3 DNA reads TGTGCCAGCAGCTCCTCAGGGGCGACTAGCGCAACTAGCACAGATACGCAGTATTTT.

DNA for the CDR3: TGTGCCAGCAGCGCCGGTAGCAGCTCCTACGAGCAGTACTTC. The encoded protein is CASSAGSSSYEQYF. This rearrangement joins TRBV9 to TRBJ2-7; unclear D gene. The CDR3 is 14 amino acids. Germline-derived CDR1 and CDR2 are SGDLS and YYNGEE. Trimming removed 3 bases at V and 0 bases at J, with 10 bases between.